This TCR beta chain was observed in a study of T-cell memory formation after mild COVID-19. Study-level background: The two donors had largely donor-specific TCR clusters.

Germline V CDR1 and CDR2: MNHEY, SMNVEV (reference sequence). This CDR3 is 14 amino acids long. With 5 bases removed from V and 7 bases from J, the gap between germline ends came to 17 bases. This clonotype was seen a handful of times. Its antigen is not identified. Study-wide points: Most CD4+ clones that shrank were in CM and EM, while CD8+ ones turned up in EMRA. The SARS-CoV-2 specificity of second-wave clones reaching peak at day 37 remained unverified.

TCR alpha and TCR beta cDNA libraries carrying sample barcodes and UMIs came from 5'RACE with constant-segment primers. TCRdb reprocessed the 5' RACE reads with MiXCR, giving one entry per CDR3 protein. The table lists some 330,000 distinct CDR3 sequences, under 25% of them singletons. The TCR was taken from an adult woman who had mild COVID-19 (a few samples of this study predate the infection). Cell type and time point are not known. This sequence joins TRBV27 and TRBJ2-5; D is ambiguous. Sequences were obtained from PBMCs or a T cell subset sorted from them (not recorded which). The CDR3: CASSLPGITATQYF. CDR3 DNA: TGTGCCAGCAGTCTCCCGGGCATTACTGCGACCCAGTACTTC.